This T cell receptor beta chain was sequenced during a study of shared clonotypes between healthy human individuals. In this sample, this clone turned up a few times. The CDR3 runs to 14 residues. Trimming left V 2 bases short and J 7 bases short, with 14 bases between. Germline loops: CDR1 MNHNY, CDR2 SVGAGI (reference sequence). Sequencing was performed with immunoSEQ multiplex PCR; in TCRdb, only in-frame clones are kept and a portion is missing. This table has 300,000 or so clones, approximately 79% appearing once. Sequenced material: memory CD4+ T cells sorted from blood. Subset reported: CD45RA-negative fraction. The clonotype originates from a man aged 25 to 40 in good health. J is TRBJ1-1 and V is TRBV6-6; possibly TRBD1 for D (5 bases). The CDR3 here is CASSYGLRGDEAFF. The CDR3 bases are TGTGCCAGCAGTTACGGCCTCCGGGGGGATGAAGCTTTCTTT.